These 13 T cell receptor beta chains were sequenced from one sample in a study of T cell repertoires in cytomegalovirus infection. Via MiXCR, TCRdb re-called the reads, giving one row per CDR3 protein. This sample carries about 920,000 distinct CDR3 sequences, approximately 32% of them seen once, and the ten largest clones take about an eighth. Their target antigens are unknown. This specimen was cultured CD8+ T cells from PBMCs, taken from culture after CMV antigen stimulation. These receptors were obtained from a human donor in good health (CMV status not recorded). Some clones in this sample may be carry-over from other donors' samples.

This clonotype was seen only a few times. The CDR3 is CASSDRGLAKEQYF. Written as DNA, the CDR3 is TGTGCCAGTAGCGACAGGGGGCTAGCTAAGGAGCAGTACTTC. The J gene is TRBJ2-7, the V gene TRBV19, with 10 bases that match TRBD1. Germline CDR1 and CDR2: LNHDA and SQIVND (reference sequence). The CDR3 sequence is 14 residues long. Trimming at V came to 6 bases and at J to 7 bases, leaving 9 bases not matched to a gene.

On this clonotype itself: The junction and the germline gene differ at one end; a read error may be behind it. This chain links TRBV2 with TRBJ2-3, with D perhaps TRBD1 or TRBD2 (6 bases each). This CDR3 is 13 amino acids long. Germline V lookup: CDR1 SNHLY, CDR2 FYNNEI. The CDR3 region has the DNA TGTGCCAGCAGGAGGGGGGCTCCCGATACACAGTATTTT. Its protein is CASRRGAPDTQYF. Drawing the rest from reference TRBV2 and TRBJ2-3, the complete variable domain is EPEVTQTPSHQVTQMGQEVILRCVPISNHLYFYWYRQILGQKVEFLVSFYNNEISEKSEIFDDQFSVERPDGSNFTLKIRSTKLEDSAMYFCASRRGAPDTQYFGPGTRLTVL.

This clonotype turned up a few times. The CDR3 reads CASSLVAGISNEKLFF. The CDR3 nucleotides are TGTGCCAGCAGCTTAGTTGCGGGGATTAGTAATGAAAAACTGTTTTTT. The rearrangement joins TRBV7-9 to TRBJ1-4; D gene uncertain. This CDR3 has 16 residues. Looked up from germline, CDR1 is SEHNR and CDR2 is FQNEAQ (reference sequence). Trimming removed 1 base at V and 4 bases at J, with 13 bases between.

V and J are TRBV10-2 and TRBJ2-3; no firm D call. Germline values: CDR1 WSHSY, CDR2 SAAADI. The ends were cut back, 7 bases at V and 0 bases at J, with 14 bases in the middle. The CDR3 length is 15 residues. CDR3: CASMRQATSTDTQYF. CDR3 sequence (DNA): TGCGCCAGCATGCGGCAGGCTACTAGCACAGATACGCAGTATTTT.

This clonotype was counted only a few times. J is TRBJ1-5 and V is TRBV4-1; perhaps TRBD1 as D (5 bases). V shed 1 base and J shed 0 bases, with 7 bases lying between them. CDR3 length: 15 amino acids. Germline V gene data show CDR1 as MGHRA and CDR2 as YSYEKL. Here the CDR3 reads CASSQGQNSNQPQHF. The CDR3 coding sequence is TGCGCCAGCAGCCAAGGACAGAATAGCAATCAGCCCCAGCATTTT.

A few counts support this clonotype. This chain connects TRBV28 to TRBJ1-2, with TRBD1 matching 9 bases. Germline V lookup: CDR1 MDHEN, CDR2 SYDVKM. The CDR3 contains 15 residues. V shed 5 bases, J shed 4 bases, and the junction held 8 bases outside the gene matches. In DNA, the CDR3 is TGTGCCAGCAGTCCCGGGACAGGGCGATCCTATGGCTACACCTTC. It specifies CASSPGTGRSYGYTF.

The CDR3 is CASNSRDRGLEQYF. In DNA form, the CDR3 reads TGTGCCAGCAACTCCCGGGACAGGGGGCTGGAGCAGTACTTC. This chain links TRBV7-6 with TRBJ2-7; 12 bases align to TRBD1. V shed 7 bases, J shed 7 bases, and the junction held 8 bases outside the gene matches. The CDR3 is made up of 14 amino acids. The germline CDR1 and CDR2 sequences are SGHVS and FNYEAQ.

A few counts support this clonotype. The genes are TRBV6-6 and TRBJ2-6; 9 nucleotides align to TRBD2. Losses at the gene ends were 8 bases for V and 0 bases for J; bases not matched to a gene: 17. CDR1 and CDR2 from the germline V gene are MNHNY and SVGAGI (reference sequence). The CDR3 spans 20 residues. The CDR3 nucleotides read TGTGCCAGCGTCCTCCAGGTAGCGGGGGCCCTGCTCTCTGGGGCCAACGTCCTGACTTTC. It is translated as CASVLQVAGALLSGANVLTF.

This clonotype turned up a few times. V gene TRBV6-6 combines with J gene TRBJ2-1, with D perhaps given as TRBD1 or TRBD2 (7 bases each). From germline, CDR1 is MNHNY and CDR2 SVGAGI (reference sequence). This CDR3 has 15 residues. The germline V and J ends were trimmed by 6 bases and 3 bases, with 15 bases remaining between them. The CDR3 loop is CASRPRGTVYNEQFF. In nucleotides, the CDR3 is TGTGCCAGCAGACCGCGGGGGACAGTCTACAATGAGCAGTTCTTC.

This clonotype occurred a few times. The J gene is TRBJ1-2, the V gene TRBV19, with D perhaps TRBD1 (6 bases). Per germline, CDR1 LNHDA and CDR2 SQIVND (reference sequence). The V end lost 3 bases, the J end lost 3 bases, and 14 bases lay between the germline ends. This CDR3 region has 15 residues. CDR3 in amino acids: CASSIIGTNYYGYTF. The DNA of the CDR3 is TGTGCCAGTAGTATTATCGGGACAAACTACTATGGCTACACCTTC.

This sequence joins TRBV29-1 and TRBJ1-1, with 12 bases that match TRBD1. The CDR3 contains 13 residues. Germline CDR1 is SQVTM and CDR2 is ANQGSEA. After removal of 7 bases from V and 6 bases from J, the junction contained 6 bases not matched to a gene. The CDR3 sequence: CSAGTGGNPEAFF. The DNA of the CDR3 is TGCAGCGCGGGGACAGGGGGCAATCCTGAAGCTTTCTTT.

The chain is built from TRBV6-2 or TRBV6-3 and TRBJ2-2, with TRBD2 as a possible D gene (5 bases). V was pared by 5 bases and J by 4 bases, with 20 bases between. Germline V CDR1 and CDR2: MNHEY, SVGEGT. This CDR3 contains 17 residues. The CDR3 DNA is TGTGCCAGCAGTCGAGGTCCTCTAGAGGGTGGCACCGGGGAGCTGTTTTTT. Translation: CASSRGPLEGGTGELFF.

The rearrangement joins TRBV6-5 to TRBJ2-3; D is unresolved. Per the germline V gene, CDR1 is MNHEY and CDR2 is SVGAGI. Trimming took off 2 bases at V and 6 bases at J, with 12 bases between the two ends. This CDR3 has 14 amino acids. The CDR3 sequence: CASSYTLVGDTQYF. The CDR3 DNA follows: TGTGCCAGCAGTTACACCTTAGTGGGGGATACGCAGTATTTT.